This T cell receptor beta chain was identified during a study of blood T cell repertoires in COVID-19. Background on the study: Acute and convalescent COVID-19 specimens originated in the United States, Italy and Spain.

Per the original data handling: Reference gene primer amplification yielded estimated nucleated cell counts. Measured with immunoSEQ multiplex PCR; TCRdb has only the in-frame clones, and not every one. V, J and clone size are taken as reported in that table, and D and trimming were inferred from the DNA itself. The table records about 230,000 clones, 65% to 90% of them present only once. Seattle cases were enrolled at active infection and followed longitudinally. Germline assignment: CDR1 SEHNR and CDR2 FQNEAQ (reference sequence). The CDR3 runs 14 residues. With 1 base clipped from V and 6 bases from J, the junction kept 4 bases outside the gene matches. This clone was seen just once.

The sequence came from a man aged 45-60 years with COVID-19, enrolled during active disease. The specimen sequenced was peripheral blood. This chain connects TRBV7-9 to TRBJ2-5; TRBD1 matches at 8 bases. Here the CDR3 DNA reads TGTGCCAGCAGCTTAGGGACAGGGAGCCAGACCCAGTACTTC. As protein: CASSLGTGSQTQYF.